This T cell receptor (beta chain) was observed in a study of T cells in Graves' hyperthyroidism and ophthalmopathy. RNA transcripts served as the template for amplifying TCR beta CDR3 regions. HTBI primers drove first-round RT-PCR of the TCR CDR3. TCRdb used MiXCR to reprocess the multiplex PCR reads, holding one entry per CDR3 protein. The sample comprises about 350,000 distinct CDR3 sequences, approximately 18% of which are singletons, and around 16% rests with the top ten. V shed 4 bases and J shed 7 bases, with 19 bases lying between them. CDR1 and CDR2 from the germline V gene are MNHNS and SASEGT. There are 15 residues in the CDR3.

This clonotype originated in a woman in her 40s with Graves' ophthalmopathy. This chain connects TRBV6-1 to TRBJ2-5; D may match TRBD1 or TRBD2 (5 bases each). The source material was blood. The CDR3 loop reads CASSALSGTRATQYF. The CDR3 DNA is TGTGCCAGCAGTGCCCTATCAGGGACCCGCGCGACCCAGTACTTC.